These 7 T cell receptor beta chains share one sample of origin, sequenced in a study of naive and memory T cell subsets. Both TRBC1 and TRBC2 were covered by a beta constant-region primer of two equimolar oligonucleotides. Four rounds of PCR amplified the ligated cDNA using nested alpha and beta constant-region primers plus SP2. TCRdb reprocessed the UMI-ligation and nested PCR reads via MiXCR and lists one record per CDR3 protein. The data hold nearly 900 distinct CDR3 sequences, with approximately 14% observed a single time. The specimen was CD8+ TEMRA cells from blood. As for subset: effector memory re-expressing CD45RA, CD45RA+ CD27-. These receptors were collected from a human donor in good health.

This sequence joins TRBV7-2 and TRBJ1-2; D not certain. In germline, CDR1 is SGHTA, CDR2 FQGNSA. V gave up 5 bases and J gave up 8 bases, with 12 bases separating them. The CDR3 is made up of 12 amino acids. The DNA for the CDR3 is TGTGCCAGCAGCCCGAGCGGCGCGGGCTACACCTTC. This codes for CASSPSGAGYTF.

A word on this clonotype: This CDR3 fails to terminate in the conserved phenylalanine or tryptophan, so it likely reflects a read error. Because the CDR3's place on the DNA is in doubt, the DNA is left out and the CDR3 is given as listed by TCRdb. This rearrangement joins TRBV24-1 to TRBJ2-2. CDR1 is KGHDR, CDR2 SFDVKD, per germline. The CDR3 contains 14 residues when both ends are counted. CDR3 region: CASGSLGNTGELGC.

This clonotype was counted only a few times. Lacking the conserved final phenylalanine or tryptophan, this CDR3 likely reflects a read error. The limits of the CDR3 on the DNA are not certain, so only TCRdb's listed CDR3 is given. The chain links TRBV3-1 to TRBJ2-2; TRBD1 is the table's D call, not checked against the DNA. With termini counted, the CDR3 has 16 amino acids. Germline CDR1 LGHDT, CDR2 YNNKEL (reference sequence). The CDR3 reads CASSPKAGATDGELGC.

In this sample, this clonotype turned up a few times. The chain couples TRBV9 to TRBJ1-4; 9 bases fit TRBD1. In germline, CDR1 is SGDLS, CDR2 YYNGEE. The CDR3 runs 15 residues. Trimming removed 3 bases from V and 8 bases from J; junction bases left unmatched: 8. CDR3 sequence: CASSGSGTGSEKLFF. CDR3 DNA sequence: TGTGCCAGCAGCGGATCCGGGACAGGGAGCGAAAAACTGTTTTTT.

This clonotype was recorded a few times. The gene calls are TRBV12-3 or TRBV12-4 and TRBJ1-5; D gene unclear. V was trimmed by 0 bases and J by 9 bases, leaving 12 bases between them. This CDR3 comprises 14 residues. DNA for the CDR3: TGTGCCAGCAGTTTAGCGCGAGTTTTATCGCCCCAGCATTTT. Protein sequence: CASSLARVLSPQHF.

Many counts were recorded for this clonotype. The rearrangement links TRBV20-1 to TRBJ2-7; 7 bases match TRBD2. In germline, CDR1 is DFQATT, CDR2 SNEGSKA (reference sequence). The trim removed 0 bases at V and 4 bases at J, leaving 0 bases unmatched. This CDR3 has 12 residues. For the CDR3, the DNA is TGCAGTGCTAGAGAGCGGGAGTACGAGCAGTACTTC. Residues: CSAREREYEQYF.

The chain has TRBV5-4 and TRBJ2-1; 8 bases are shared with TRBD2. V trimming: 0 bases; J trimming: 4 bases; junction bases outside the gene matches: 3. This CDR3 is built from 15 residues. The germline gives CDR1 SGHNT, CDR2 YYREEE (reference sequence). This CDR3 reads CASSLGTSGYNEQFF. DNA of the CDR3: TGTGCCAGCAGCTTGGGTACTAGCGGATACAATGAGCAGTTCTTC. Filled out from reference TRBV5-4 and TRBJ2-1, the complete variable domain reads ETGVTQSPTHLIKTRGQQVTLRCSSQSGHNTVSWYQQALGQGPQFIFQYYREEENGRGNFPPRFSGLQFPNYSSELNVNALELDDSALYLCASSLGTSGYNEQFFGPGTRLTVL.